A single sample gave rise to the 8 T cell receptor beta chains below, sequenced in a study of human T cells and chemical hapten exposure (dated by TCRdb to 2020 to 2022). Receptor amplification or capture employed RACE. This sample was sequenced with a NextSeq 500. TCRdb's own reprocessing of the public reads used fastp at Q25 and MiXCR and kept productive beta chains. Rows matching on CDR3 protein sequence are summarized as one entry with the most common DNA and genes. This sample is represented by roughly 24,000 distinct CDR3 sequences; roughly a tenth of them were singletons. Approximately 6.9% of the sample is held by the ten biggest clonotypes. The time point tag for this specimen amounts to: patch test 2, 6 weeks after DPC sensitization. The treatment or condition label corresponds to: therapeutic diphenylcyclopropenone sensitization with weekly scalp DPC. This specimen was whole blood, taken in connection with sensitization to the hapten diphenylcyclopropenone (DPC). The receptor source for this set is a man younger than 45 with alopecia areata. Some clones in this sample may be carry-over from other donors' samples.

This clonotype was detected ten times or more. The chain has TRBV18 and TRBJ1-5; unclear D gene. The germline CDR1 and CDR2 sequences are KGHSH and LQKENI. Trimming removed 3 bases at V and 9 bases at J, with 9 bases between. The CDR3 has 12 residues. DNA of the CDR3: TGTGCCAGCTCACCCGGTGCTATGCCCCAGCATTTT. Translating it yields CASSPGAMPQHF.

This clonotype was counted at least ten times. The CDR3 DNA follows: TGTGCCAGTAGTATCGTTCGTCCGGGCCGGTCGGGGGAAAAACTGTTTTTT. The encoded protein is CASSIVRPGRSGEKLFF. The chain is built from TRBV19 and TRBJ1-4; D gene ambiguous. Trimming left V 3 bases short and J 8 bases short, with 22 bases between. This CDR3 has 17 residues. Germline V lookup: CDR1 LNHDA, CDR2 SQIVND (reference sequence).

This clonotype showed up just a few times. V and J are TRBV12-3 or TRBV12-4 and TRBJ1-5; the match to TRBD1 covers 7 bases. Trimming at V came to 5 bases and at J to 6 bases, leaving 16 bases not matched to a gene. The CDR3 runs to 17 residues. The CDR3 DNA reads TGTGCCAGCAGTCTCACAGGGGTCCGGGCACATAGTCAGCCCCAGCATTTT. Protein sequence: CASSLTGVRAHSQPQHF.

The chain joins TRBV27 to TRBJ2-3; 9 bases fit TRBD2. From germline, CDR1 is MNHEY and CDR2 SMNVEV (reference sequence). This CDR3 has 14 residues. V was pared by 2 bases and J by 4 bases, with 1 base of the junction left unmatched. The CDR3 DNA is TGTGCCAGCAGTTTAAGACTAGCGGCAGATACGCAGTATTTT. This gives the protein CASSLRLAADTQYF.

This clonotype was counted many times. The CDR3 is CASSQEPGANGLETQYF. The CDR3 DNA is TGTGCCAGCAGCCAAGAGCCTGGGGCTAACGGGCTGGAGACCCAGTACTTC. The chain uses TRBV14 and TRBJ2-5; a weak D match, TRBD1 (5 bases). This CDR3 region has 17 residues. Germline-derived CDR1 and CDR2 are SGHDN and FVKESK. V was trimmed by 0 bases and J by 5 bases, leaving 19 bases between them.

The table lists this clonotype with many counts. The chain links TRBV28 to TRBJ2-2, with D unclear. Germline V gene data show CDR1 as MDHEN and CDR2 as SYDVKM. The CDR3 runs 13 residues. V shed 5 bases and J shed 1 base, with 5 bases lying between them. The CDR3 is CASSPQNTGELFF. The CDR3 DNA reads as TGTGCCAGCAGTCCTCAGAACACCGGGGAGCTGTTTTTT.

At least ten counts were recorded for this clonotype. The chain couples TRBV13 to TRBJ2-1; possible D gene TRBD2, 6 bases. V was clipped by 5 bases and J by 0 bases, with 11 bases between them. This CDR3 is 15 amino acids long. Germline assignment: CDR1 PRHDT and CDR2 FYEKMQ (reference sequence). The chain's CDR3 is CASSPMRGSYNEQFF. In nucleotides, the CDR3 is TGTGCCAGCAGCCCTATGCGGGGCTCCTACAATGAGCAGTTCTTC.

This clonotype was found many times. The CDR3 sequence is CASSQGSQPQHF. The CDR3, as DNA: TGTGCCAGCAGCCAGGGAAGTCAGCCCCAGCATTTT. The chain links TRBV14 to TRBJ1-5; D uncertain. The V end was cut by 3 bases, the J end by 6 bases, with 6 bases between. Germline values: CDR1 SGHDN, CDR2 FVKESK. The CDR3 has 12 residues.